This T cell receptor (beta chain) was obtained from a study of beta chain features in type 1 diabetes. Overall study context: Cell yields, age and gender were similar between patients and healthy donors. Sorted cells from all samples, numbering almost 110 million, were examined.

Germline V gives CDR1 SEHNR, CDR2 FQNEAQ (reference sequence). V gave up 8 bases and J gave up 5 bases; unmatched junction bases: 10. This CDR3 comprises 15 residues. Of the isolated RNA, all was reverse transcribed, and so the sequenced material was expressed TCRB transcripts. Sequencing used immunoSEQ multiplex PCR; TCRdb keeps in-frame clones, though not all of them. The sample has 200,000 to 250,000 clones, 25% to 30% seen once. Sorting of CD4+ naive, central memory, regulatory and stem cell-like memory cells was performed via CD45RO/CCR7/CD25/CD127/CD95/CD27. This clone occurred a few times. A single base separates this from a much larger clone, so it may be a read error.

The chain has TRBV7-9 and TRBJ2-1, with 9 bases fitting TRBD1. This sequence was found in a man aged 25-40 years in good health. The sample comprised central memory CD4+ T cells from blood. CDR3 bases: TGTGCCAGCTCACCAAGCCGGGACAGGGACAATGAGCAGTTCTTC. As protein: CASSPSRDRDNEQFF.